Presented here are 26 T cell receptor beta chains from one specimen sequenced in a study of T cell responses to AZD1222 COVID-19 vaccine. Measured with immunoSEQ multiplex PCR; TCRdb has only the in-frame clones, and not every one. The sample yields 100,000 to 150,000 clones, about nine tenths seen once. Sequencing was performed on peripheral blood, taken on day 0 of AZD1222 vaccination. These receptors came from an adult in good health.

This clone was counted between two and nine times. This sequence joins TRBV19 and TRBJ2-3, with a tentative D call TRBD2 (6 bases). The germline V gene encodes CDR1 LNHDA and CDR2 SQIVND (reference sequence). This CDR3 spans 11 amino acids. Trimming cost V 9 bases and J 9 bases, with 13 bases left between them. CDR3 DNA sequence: TGTGCCAGCTCCCGGGGGAACACGCAGTATTTT. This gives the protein CASSRGNTQYF. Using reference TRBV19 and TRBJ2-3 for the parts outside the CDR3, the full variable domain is DGGITQSPKYLFRKEGQNVTLSCEQNLNHDAMYWYRQDPGQGLRLIYYSQIVNDFQKGDIAEGYSVSREKKESFPLTVTSAQKNPTAFYLCASSRGNTQYFGPGTRLTVL.

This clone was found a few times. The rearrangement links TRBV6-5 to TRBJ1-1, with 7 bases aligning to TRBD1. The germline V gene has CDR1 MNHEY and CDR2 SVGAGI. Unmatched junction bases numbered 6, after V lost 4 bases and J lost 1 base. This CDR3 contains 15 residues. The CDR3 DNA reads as TGTGCCAGCAGTTTCCCTGGGACAGCGAACACTGAAGCTTTCTTT. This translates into CASSFPGTANTEAFF.

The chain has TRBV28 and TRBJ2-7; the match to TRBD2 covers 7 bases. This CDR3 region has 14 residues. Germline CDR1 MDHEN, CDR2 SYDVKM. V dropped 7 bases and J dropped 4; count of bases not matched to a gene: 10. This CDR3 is CASNLSGHPYEQYF. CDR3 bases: TGTGCCAGCAACCTTAGCGGGCACCCTTACGAGCAGTACTTC.

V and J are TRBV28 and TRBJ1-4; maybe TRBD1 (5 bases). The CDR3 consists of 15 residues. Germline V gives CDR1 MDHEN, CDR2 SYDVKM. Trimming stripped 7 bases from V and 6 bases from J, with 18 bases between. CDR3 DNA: TGTGCCAGCATTCCGGGGGGAACGACCCATGAAAAACTGTTTTTT. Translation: CASIPGGTTHEKLFF.

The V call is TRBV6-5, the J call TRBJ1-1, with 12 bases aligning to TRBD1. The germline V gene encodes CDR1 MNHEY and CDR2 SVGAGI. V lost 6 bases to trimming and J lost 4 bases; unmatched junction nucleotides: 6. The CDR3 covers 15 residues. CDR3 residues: CASRGTGGGGTEAFF. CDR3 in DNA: TGTGCCAGCAGGGGGACAGGGGGCGGTGGCACTGAAGCTTTCTTT.

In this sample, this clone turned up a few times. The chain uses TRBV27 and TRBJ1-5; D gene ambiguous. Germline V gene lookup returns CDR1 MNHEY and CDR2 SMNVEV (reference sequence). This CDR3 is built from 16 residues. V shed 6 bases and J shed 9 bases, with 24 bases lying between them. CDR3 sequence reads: CASSARGNSGRGPQHF. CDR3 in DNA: TGTGCCAGCAGCGCTCGAGGAAATAGCGGGAGAGGGCCCCAGCATTTT.

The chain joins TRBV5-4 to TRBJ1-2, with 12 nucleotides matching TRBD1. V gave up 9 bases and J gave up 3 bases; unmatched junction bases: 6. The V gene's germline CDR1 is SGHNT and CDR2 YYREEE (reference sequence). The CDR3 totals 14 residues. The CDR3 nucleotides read TGTGCCATCCGGGACAGGGGGCGAGACTATGGCTACACCTTC. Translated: CAIRDRGRDYGYTF.

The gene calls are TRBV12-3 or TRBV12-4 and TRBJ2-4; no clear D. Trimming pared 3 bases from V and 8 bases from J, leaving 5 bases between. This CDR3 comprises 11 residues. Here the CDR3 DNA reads TGTGCCAGCAGTTTCCAATACATTCAGTACTTC. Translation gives CASSFQYIQYF.

The CDR3 DNA follows: TGTGCCAGCAGCGGGGACCCCGGCAATCAGCCCCAGCATTTT. As protein: CASSGDPGNQPQHF. The rearrangement links TRBV3-1 (or the pseudogene TRBV3-2) to TRBJ1-5, with a possible D match to TRBD1 (5 bases). Germline V CDR1 and CDR2: LGHDT, YNNKEL (reference sequence). The CDR3 consists of 14 residues. V gave up 5 bases and J gave up 2 bases, with 10 bases separating them.

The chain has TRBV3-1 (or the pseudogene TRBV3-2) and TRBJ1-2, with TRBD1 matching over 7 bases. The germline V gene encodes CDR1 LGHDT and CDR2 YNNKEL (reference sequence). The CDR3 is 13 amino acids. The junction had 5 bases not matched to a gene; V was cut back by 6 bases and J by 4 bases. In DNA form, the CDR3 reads TGTGCCAGCAGTTCAGGGGGGCCCTATGGCTACACCTTC. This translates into CASSSGGPYGYTF.

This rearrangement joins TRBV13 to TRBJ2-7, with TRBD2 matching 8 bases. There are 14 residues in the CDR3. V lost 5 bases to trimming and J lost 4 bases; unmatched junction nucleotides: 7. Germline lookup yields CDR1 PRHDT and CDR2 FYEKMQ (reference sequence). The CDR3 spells CASSPPGGPYEQYF. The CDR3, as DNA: TGTGCCAGCAGCCCGCCGGGGGGGCCTTACGAGCAGTACTTC.

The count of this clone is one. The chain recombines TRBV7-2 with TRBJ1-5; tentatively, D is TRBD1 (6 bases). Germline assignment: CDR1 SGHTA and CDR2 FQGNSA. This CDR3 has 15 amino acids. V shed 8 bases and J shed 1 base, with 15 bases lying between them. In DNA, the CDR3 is TGTGCCAGCGGTCTCGGGGGGCCGAGCAATCAGCCCCAGCATTTT. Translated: CASGLGGPSNQPQHF.

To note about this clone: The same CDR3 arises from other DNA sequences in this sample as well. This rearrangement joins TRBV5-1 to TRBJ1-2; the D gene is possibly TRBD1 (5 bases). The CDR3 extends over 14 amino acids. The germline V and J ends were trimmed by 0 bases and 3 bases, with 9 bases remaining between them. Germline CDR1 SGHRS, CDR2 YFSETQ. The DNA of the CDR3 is TGCGCCAGCAGCTTGGGGCAGGGAGACTATGGCTACACCTTC. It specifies CASSLGQGDYGYTF.

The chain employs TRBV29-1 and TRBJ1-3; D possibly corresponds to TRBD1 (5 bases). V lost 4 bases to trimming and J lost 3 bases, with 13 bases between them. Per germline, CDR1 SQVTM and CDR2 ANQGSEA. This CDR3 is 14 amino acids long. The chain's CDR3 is CSVVSAGSGNTIYF. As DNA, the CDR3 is TGCAGCGTTGTGTCGGCAGGGAGTGGAAACACCATATATTTT.

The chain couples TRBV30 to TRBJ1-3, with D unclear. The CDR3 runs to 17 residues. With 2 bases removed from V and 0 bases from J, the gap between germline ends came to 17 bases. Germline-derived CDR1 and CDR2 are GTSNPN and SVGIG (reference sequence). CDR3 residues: CAWSNLGLGFSGNTIYF. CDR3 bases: TGTGCCTGGAGTAATCTTGGGCTGGGATTCTCTGGAAACACCATATATTTT.

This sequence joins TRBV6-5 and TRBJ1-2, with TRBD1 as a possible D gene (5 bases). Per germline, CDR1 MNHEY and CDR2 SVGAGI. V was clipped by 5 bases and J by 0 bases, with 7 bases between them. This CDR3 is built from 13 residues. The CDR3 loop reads CASSRQTNYGYTF. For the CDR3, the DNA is TGTGCCAGCAGTAGACAGACTAACTATGGCTACACCTTC.

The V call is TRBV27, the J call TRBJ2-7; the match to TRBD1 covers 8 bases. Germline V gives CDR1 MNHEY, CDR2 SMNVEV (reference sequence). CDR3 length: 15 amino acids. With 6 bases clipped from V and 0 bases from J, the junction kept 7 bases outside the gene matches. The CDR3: CASSRQGASSYEQYF. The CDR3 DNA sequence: TGTGCCAGCAGCCGCCAGGGGGCCAGCTCCTACGAGCAGTACTTC.

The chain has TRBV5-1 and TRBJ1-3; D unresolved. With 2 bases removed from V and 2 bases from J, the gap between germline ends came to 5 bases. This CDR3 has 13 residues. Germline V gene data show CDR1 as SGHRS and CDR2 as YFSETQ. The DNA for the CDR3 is TGCGCCAGCAGCTTAGGGACTGGAAACACCATATATTTT. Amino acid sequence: CASSLGTGNTIYF.

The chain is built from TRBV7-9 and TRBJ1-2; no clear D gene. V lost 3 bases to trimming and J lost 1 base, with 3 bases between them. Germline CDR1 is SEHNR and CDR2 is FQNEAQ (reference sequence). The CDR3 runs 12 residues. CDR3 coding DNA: TGTGCCAGCAGCTTCAATAACTATGGCTACACCTTC. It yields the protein CASSFNNYGYTF.

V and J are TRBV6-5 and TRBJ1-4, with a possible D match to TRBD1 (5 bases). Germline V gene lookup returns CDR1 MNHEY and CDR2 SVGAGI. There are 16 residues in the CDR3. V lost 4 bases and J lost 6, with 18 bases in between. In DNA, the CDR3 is TGTGCCAGCAGTTCCCTGCCGGGACGGGGGGATGAAAAACTGTTTTTT. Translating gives CASSSLPGRGDEKLFF.

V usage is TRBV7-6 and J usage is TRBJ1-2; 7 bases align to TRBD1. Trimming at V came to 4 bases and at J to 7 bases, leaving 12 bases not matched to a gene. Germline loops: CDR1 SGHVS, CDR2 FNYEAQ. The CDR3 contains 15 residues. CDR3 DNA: TGTGCCAGCAGCTCCAACCAGGGGGTTACGGCTGGCTACACCTTC. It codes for CASSSNQGVTAGYTF.

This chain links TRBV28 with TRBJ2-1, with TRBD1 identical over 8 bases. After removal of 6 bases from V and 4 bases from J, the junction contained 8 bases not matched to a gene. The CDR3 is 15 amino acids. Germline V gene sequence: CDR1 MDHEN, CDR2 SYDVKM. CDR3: CASSSWTGTYNEQFF. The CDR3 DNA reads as TGTGCCAGCAGCTCCTGGACAGGGACATACAATGAGCAGTTCTTC. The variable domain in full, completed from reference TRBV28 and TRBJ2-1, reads DVKVTQSSRYLVKRTGEKVFLECVQDMDHENMFWYRQDPGLGLRLIYFSYDVKMKEKGDIPEGYSVSREKKERFSLILESASTNQTSMYLCASSSWTGTYNEQFFGPGTRLTVL.

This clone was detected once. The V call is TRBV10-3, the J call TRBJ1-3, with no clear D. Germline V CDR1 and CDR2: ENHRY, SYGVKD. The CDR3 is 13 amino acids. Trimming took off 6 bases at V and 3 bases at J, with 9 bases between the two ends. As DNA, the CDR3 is TGTGCCATCAGGGCAGTAGGTGGAAACACCATATATTTT. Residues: CAIRAVGGNTIYF.

CDR3 DNA sequence: TGTGCCAGCAGCTTAGGACCAGGACCCCCTATCACCACCTTC. It yields the protein CASSLGPGPPITTF. The V call is TRBV11-2, the J call TRBJ1-2, with unresolved D. The CDR3 contains 14 residues. CDR1 is SGHAT and CDR2 is FQNNGV in the germline V gene. Trimming shortened V by 1 base and J by 13 bases, and 19 bases separated the two germline ends.

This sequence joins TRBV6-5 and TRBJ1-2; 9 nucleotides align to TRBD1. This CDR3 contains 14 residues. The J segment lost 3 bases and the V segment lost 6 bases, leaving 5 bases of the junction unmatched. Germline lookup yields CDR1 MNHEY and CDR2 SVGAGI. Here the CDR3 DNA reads TGTGCCAGCAGGGGGACAGGGAGCGACTATGGCTACACCTTC. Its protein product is CASRGTGSDYGYTF.

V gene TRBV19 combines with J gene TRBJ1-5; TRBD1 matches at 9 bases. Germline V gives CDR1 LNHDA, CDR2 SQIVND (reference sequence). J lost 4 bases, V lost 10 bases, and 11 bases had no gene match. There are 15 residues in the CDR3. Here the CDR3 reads CATTLTGGMNQPQHF. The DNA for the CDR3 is TGTGCCACCACCTTGACAGGGGGGATGAATCAGCCCCAGCATTTT.